This T cell receptor (beta chain) is from a study of blood T cell repertoires in COVID-19. Study as a whole: There were acute and convalescent COVID-19 samples, and they came from the United States, Italy and Spain. T cells, B-cell-depleted T cells, or PBMCs provided the cDNA or gDNA that served as material.

Study processing details: By means of reference gene primer amplification, nucleated cell counts were estimated. Profiling relied on immunoSEQ multiplex PCR, and the TCRdb table lists in-frame clones only, not all of them. V, J and clone size reflect that table, while D and trimming were determined from the DNA. The sample lists about 110,000 clones; 88% were seen once. The CDR3 sequence is 14 residues long. Germline-derived CDR1 and CDR2 are SGHNT and YYREEE (reference sequence). V was trimmed by 4 bases and J by 5 bases, leaving 15 bases between them. This receptor was obtained from a human donor in a cohort sampled during active COVID-19. The V call is TRBV5-4, the J call TRBJ1-1; D may be TRBD1 (5 bases). The specimen was peripheral blood. The CDR3 region is CASSHSQGWTEAFF. The CDR3 DNA follows: TGTGCCAGCAGCCACTCCCAGGGTTGGACTGAAGCTTTCTTT.